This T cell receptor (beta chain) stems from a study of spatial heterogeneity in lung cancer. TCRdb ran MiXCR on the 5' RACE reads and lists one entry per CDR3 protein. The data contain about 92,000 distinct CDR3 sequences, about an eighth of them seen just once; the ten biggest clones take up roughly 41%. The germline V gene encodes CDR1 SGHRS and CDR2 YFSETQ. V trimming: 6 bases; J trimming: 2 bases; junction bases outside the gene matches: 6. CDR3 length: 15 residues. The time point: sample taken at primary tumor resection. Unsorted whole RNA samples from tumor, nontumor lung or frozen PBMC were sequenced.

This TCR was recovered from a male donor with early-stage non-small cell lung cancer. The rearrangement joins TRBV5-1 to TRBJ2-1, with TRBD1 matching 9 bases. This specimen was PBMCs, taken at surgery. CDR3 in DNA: TGCGCCAGCACAACCGGGACAGGGCCCTACAATGAGCAGTTCTTC. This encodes CASTTGTGPYNEQFF.